These T cell receptor beta chains were read from a single sample in a study of beta chain features in type 1 diabetes. Generated by immunoSEQ multiplex PCR, the TCRdb table keeps only in-frame clones and is missing some. Of more than 85,000 clones in the sample, roughly 40% are singletons; the top ten hold approximately 0.065%. Sequencing used stem cell memory CD4+ T cells from blood. Receptor source: a woman between 18 and 29 years old in good health. The CDR3 runs from the conserved cysteine through the conserved F or W. A D gene is named only where the DNA matches it firmly. For some rows the clone size is stated as once, few or many, or as a class when expanded; others skip it.

TRBJ2-7,.,TRBV15,13,.,CATSRDPRHEQYF,TGTGCCACCAGCAGAGATCCGCGGCACGAGCAGTACTTC
TRBJ2-1,TRBD2,TRBV7-3,18,.,CASSPSGLAGVANNEQFF,TGTGCCAGCAGCCCCTCCGGGCTAGCGGGAGTCGCCAACAATGAGCAGTTCTTC
TRBJ1-1,.,TRBV27,13,.,CASQELMNTEAFF,TGTGCCAGCCAAGAACTGATGAACACTGAAGCTTTCTTT
TRBJ2-7,.,TRBV7-3,13,few,CASSPQNLREQYF,TGTGCCAGCAGCCCCCAAAACCTACGCGAGCAGTACTTC
TRBJ2-1,TRBD2,TRBV6-5,15,.,CASSGLAGVGNEQFF,TGTGCCAGCAGCGGCCTAGCGGGAGTAGGCAATGAGCAGTTCTTC
TRBJ2-3,.,TRBV19,13,few,CASTLTGTDTQYF,TGTGCCAGTACCCTTACTGGCACAGATACGCAGTATTTT
TRBJ2-7,TRBD2,TRBV28,16,.,CASTSTVEASGARQYF,TGTGCCAGCACCTCTACGGTCGAGGCTAGCGGGGCCCGACAGTACTTC
TRBJ1-1,.,TRBV7-8,13,few,CASSLALNSQAFF,TGTGCCAGCAGCTTAGCGCTTAACAGTCAAGCTTTCTTT
TRBJ2-1,TRBD2,TRBV29-1,15,few,CSVSASGIYYNEQFF,TGCAGCGTTTCTGCTAGCGGGATATACTACAATGAGCAGTTCTTC
TRBJ1-5,.,TRBV4-3,16,few,CASSLVRGQGNQPQHF,TGCGCCAGCAGCCTCGTCCGGGGCCAGGGGAATCAGCCCCAGCATTTT
TRBJ1-5,.,TRBV10-3,13,once,CAISDRSNQPQHF,TGTGCCATCAGTGATCGGAGCAATCAGCCCCAGCATTTT
TRBJ2-7,.,TRBV6-1,14,.,CASRDLTPPHEQYF,TGTGCCAGCCGGGATCTGACTCCCCCCCACGAGCAGTACTTC
TRBJ2-1,.,TRBV7-2,15,once,CASSLGRGTYNEQFF,TGTGCCAGCAGCTTAGGGCGCGGGACGTACAATGAGCAGTTCTTC
TRBJ2-1,.,TRBV25-1,15,few,CATTTSGAFYNEQFF,TGTGCCACCACCACCTCCGGAGCCTTCTACAATGAGCAGTTCTTC
TRBJ2-7,.,TRBV29-1,13,.,CSVVTGSSYEQYF,TGCAGCGTTGTGACAGGCTCATCATACGAGCAGTACTTC
TRBJ1-1,TRBD1,TRBV30,14,.,CAWSLLRQGTEAFF,TGTGCCTGGAGTCTCCTCCGACAGGGCACTGAAGCTTTCTTT
TRBJ2-1,.,TRBV2,14,few,CASNLASSYNEQFF,TGTGCCAGCAACTTAGCGAGCTCCTACAATGAGCAGTTCTTC
TRBJ2-7,TRBD2,TRBV4-1,17,.,CASSYRLPTSGSLEQYF,TGCGCCAGCAGCTACAGACTCCCGACTAGCGGGAGTCTTGAGCAGTACTTC
TRBJ2-1,.,TRBV14,12,few,CASSQNNDEQFF,TGTGCCAGCAGCCAAAATAATGATGAGCAGTTCTTC
TRBJ2-1,.,TRBV5-1,15,few,CASSLISSANNEQFF,TGCGCCAGCAGCTTGATCTCTAGCGCCAACAATGAGCAGTTCTTC
TRBJ2-1,TRBD2,TRBV30,14,.,CAWTRLAVYNEQFF,TGTGCCTGGACCAGACTAGCGGTTTACAATGAGCAGTTCTTC
TRBJ2-7,TRBD2,TRBV7-3,14,.,CASSLASGTSQEYF,TGTGCCAGCAGCTTAGCTTCCGGGACTAGCCAGGAGTACTTC
TRBJ2-5,TRBD2,TRBV4-3,15,.,CASSQGGGLDETQYF,TGCGCCAGCAGCCAAGGGGGGGGACTCGACGAGACCCAGTACTTC
TRBJ1-3,.,TRBV29-1,14,.,CSVKGSLSGNTIYF,TGCAGCGTTAAAGGCAGTCTCTCTGGAAACACCATATATTTT
TRBJ2-5,TRBD2,TRBV29-1,18,.,CSVEDRGGRTAIQETQYF,TGCAGCGTTGAAGATCGGGGAGGGCGGACCGCGATCCAAGAGACCCAGTACTTC
TRBJ2-3,TRBD1,TRBV4-1,13,.,CASRGQSTDTQYF,TGCGCCAGCAGGGGACAGAGCACAGATACGCAGTATTTT
TRBJ1-2,TRBD1,TRBV5-6,13,few,CASSDRGNYGYTF,TGTGCCAGCAGCGACAGGGGCAACTATGGCTACACCTTC
TRBJ2-1,TRBD1,TRBV12-5,16,few,CASGLVPGTGGNEQFF,TGTGCTAGTGGTTTGGTACCCGGGACAGGAGGCAATGAGCAGTTCTTC
TRBJ2-1,TRBD1,TRBV5-1,15,once,CASSPGTGVVGEQFF,TGCGCCAGCAGCCCCGGGACAGGGGTCGTCGGTGAGCAGTTCTTC
TRBJ1-2,TRBD1,TRBV27,15,.,CASSLRQGRRGGYTF,TGTGCCAGCAGTTTAAGACAGGGGAGGAGGGGTGGCTACACCTTC
TRBJ2-1,.,TRBV7-2,15,.,CASSRQGYSYNEQFF,TGTGCCAGCAGCCGGCAGGGGTACTCCTACAATGAGCAGTTCTTC
TRBJ2-1,TRBD2,TRBV15,16,few,CATSGMTSGRLGEQFF,TGTGCCACCAGCGGCATGACTAGCGGGAGGTTGGGTGAGCAGTTCTTC
TRBJ2-1,.,TRBV7-6,15,.,CASSPSRWVYNEQFF,TGTGCCAGCAGCCCATCGAGGTGGGTTTACAATGAGCAGTTCTTC
TRBJ1-4,.,TRBV6-5,13,.,CASRGSLGEKLFF,TGTGCCAGCAGGGGCAGTCTCGGTGAAAAACTGTTTTTT
TRBJ1-2,.,TRBV4-3,16,.,CASSQGPGGVVYGYTF,TGCGCCAGCAGCCAAGGCCCCGGGGGAGTGGTCTATGGCTACACCTTC
TRBJ2-5,.,TRBV27,14,few,CASSLNLFQETQYF,TGTGCCAGCAGTTTAAACTTGTTCCAAGAGACCCAGTACTTC
TRBJ2-7,TRBD2,TRBV19,16,few,CASSPPGLAGGYEQYF,TGTGCCAGTAGTCCCCCCGGACTAGCGGGGGGCTACGAGCAGTACTTC
TRBJ2-7,.,TRBV11-2,15,.,CASSLEPGGGYEQYF,TGTGCCAGCAGCTTAGAGCCAGGGGGAGGCTACGAGCAGTACTTC
TRBJ1-4,.,TRBV18,13,.,CASSPGGGEKLFF,TGTGCCAGCTCACCAGGGGGCGGTGAAAAACTGTTTTTT
TRBJ1-2,.,TRBV28,16,.,CASSRTGAVINYGYTF,TGTGCCAGCAGTCGGACGGGAGCAGTCATTAACTATGGCTACACCTTC
TRBJ2-5,.,TRBV27,13,.,CASSSRRGETQYF,TGTGCCAGCAGTTCCCGGAGAGGGGAGACCCAGTACTTC
TRBJ1-5,.,TRBV30,16,.,CAWSVAPGLSNQPQHF,TGTGCCTGGAGTGTTGCCCCGGGACTAAGCAATCAGCCCCAGCATTTT
TRBJ2-1,.,TRBV15,13,.,CATSRDIHNEQFF,TGTGCCACCAGCCGGGACATACACAATGAGCAGTTCTTC
TRBJ2-1,.,TRBV18,14,few,CASSPLPGWDEQFF,TGTGCCAGCTCACCTCTTCCGGGGTGGGATGAGCAGTTCTTC
TRBJ2-1,.,TRBV5-1,15,.,CASSPLRISYNEQFF,TGCGCCAGCTCCCCCTTGCGGATCTCCTACAATGAGCAGTTCTTC
TRBJ2-7,TRBD1,TRBV7-9,14,.,CASSRDRGKYEQYF,TGTGCCAGCAGCCGGGACAGGGGTAAATACGAGCAGTACTTC